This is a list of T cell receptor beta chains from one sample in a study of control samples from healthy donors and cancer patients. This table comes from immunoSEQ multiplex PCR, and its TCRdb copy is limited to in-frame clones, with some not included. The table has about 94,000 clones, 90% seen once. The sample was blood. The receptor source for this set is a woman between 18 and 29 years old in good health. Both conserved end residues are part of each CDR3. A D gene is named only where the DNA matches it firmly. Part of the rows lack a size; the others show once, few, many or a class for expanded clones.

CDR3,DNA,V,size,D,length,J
CASSLGHLTTDTQYF,TGCGCCAGCAGCTTGGGGCACCTCACCACAGATACGCAGTATTTT,TRBV5-1,.,.,15,TRBJ2-3
CASSEAMGQGSPLHF,TGTGCCAGCAGTGAAGCGATGGGACAGGGTTCACCCCTCCACTTT,TRBV6-1,.,TRBD1,15,TRBJ1-6
CATSRGVGWEAVGQPQHF,TGTGCCACCAGCAGAGGAGTTGGCTGGGAGGCAGTTGGGCAGCCCCAGCATTTT,TRBV15,.,.,18,TRBJ1-5
CASSQWGESGGELFF,TGTGCCAGCAGCCAATGGGGAGAGTCGGGCGGGGAGCTGTTTTTT,TRBV3-1/TRBV3-2,.,.,15,TRBJ2-2
CASSYSGDAMGEQYF,TGTGCCAGCAGTTATAGTGGGGACGCCATGGGCGAGCAGTACTTC,TRBV6-5,.,.,15,TRBJ2-7
CASSFPRGAHPTEAFF,TGTGCCAGCAGCTTCCCCCGGGGGGCGCATCCCACTGAAGCTTTCTTT,TRBV7-8,.,.,16,TRBJ1-1
CATSESTGRSQPQHF,TGTGCCACCAGTGAGTCGACAGGCCGCAGCCAGCCCCAGCATTTT,TRBV24-1,.,.,15,TRBJ1-5
CASSLVQGADGYTF,TGTGCCAGCAGCTTGGTCCAGGGGGCGGATGGCTACACCTTC,TRBV5-4,.,TRBD1,14,TRBJ1-2
CASSIGTEQFF,TGTGCCAGCAGCATCGGAACGGAGCAGTTCTTC,TRBV5-4,.,.,11,TRBJ2-1
CASSISAGNTEAFF,TGTGCCAGTAGTATAAGTGCAGGGAACACTGAAGCTTTCTTT,TRBV19,.,.,14,TRBJ1-1
CATSDFAQASSGNTIYF,TGTGCCACCAGTGATTTCGCACAGGCAAGCTCTGGAAACACCATATATTTT,TRBV24-1,.,.,17,TRBJ1-3
CSASRGQGFGDTQYF,TGCAGTGCTAGTCGCGGACAGGGTTTTGGAGATACGCAGTATTTT,TRBV20-1,.,TRBD1,15,TRBJ2-3
CASSMGLIYEQYF,TGTGCCAGTAGTATGGGTCTAATCTACGAGCAGTACTTC,TRBV19,.,.,13,TRBJ2-7
CASMAGASGANVLTF,TGTGCCAGCATGGCGGGGGCTTCGGGGGCCAACGTCCTGACTTTC,TRBV27,.,.,15,TRBJ2-6
CASSYSGRAEAFF,TGTGCCAGCAGTTACTCCGGCCGGGCTGAAGCTTTCTTT,TRBV6-5,.,.,13,TRBJ1-1
CASRSDGDKLTLHF,TGTGCCAGCAGATCCGACGGGGACAAGTTAACCCTCCACTTT,TRBV11-1,.,.,14,TRBJ1-6
CASSFEDPSTDTQYF,TGTGCCAGCAGCTTCGAGGATCCTAGCACAGATACGCAGTATTTT,TRBV7-2,.,.,15,TRBJ2-3
CASSDRSANEKLFF,TGTGCCAGCAGCGACCGGTCAGCTAATGAAAAACTGTTTTTT,TRBV9,.,.,14,TRBJ1-4
CASSTDRRQRLEQYF,TGTGCCAGCAGTACGGACCGGCGCCAGAGGCTCGAGCAGTACTTC,TRBV6-5,.,.,15,TRBJ2-7
CASSSLAPNYGYTF,TGTGCCAGTTCAAGCCTGGCGCCTAACTATGGCTACACCTTC,TRBV19,.,.,14,TRBJ1-2
CASSSDWADTQYF,TGCGCCAGCAGTTCGGACTGGGCAGATACGCAGTATTTT,TRBV10-1,.,.,13,TRBJ2-3
CASSSTGGTDTQYF,TGTGCCAGTAGTTCAACAGGGGGCACAGATACGCAGTATTTT,TRBV19,.,TRBD1,14,TRBJ2-3
CASSPGGYTEAFF,TGTGCCAGCAGCCCCGGGGGTTACACTGAAGCTTTCTTT,TRBV11-2,.,.,13,TRBJ1-1
CASSGTGGIYEQYF,TGTGCCAGCAGTGGTACAGGGGGAATCTACGAGCAGTACTTC,TRBV6-6,.,TRBD1,14,TRBJ2-7
CAVSDGQGDHYGYTF,TGTGCCGTCAGTGACGGGCAGGGGGATCACTATGGCTACACCTTC,TRBV10-3,.,TRBD1,15,TRBJ1-2
CASSGGGTGGELFF,TGTGCCAGCAGCGGAGGGGGGACGGGCGGGGAGCTGTTTTTT,TRBV9,.,.,14,TRBJ2-2
CASSYNLKISEAFF,TGTGCCAGCAGTTACAATTTAAAGATTTCTGAAGCTTTCTTT,TRBV6-5,.,.,14,TRBJ1-1
CASSVNEGLTEAFF,TGTGCCAGCAGCGTAAACGAGGGTTTAACTGAAGCTTTCTTT,TRBV9,.,.,14,TRBJ1-1
CASSAAGGQDEQYF,TGTGCCAGCAGCGCCGCAGGGGGTCAGGACGAGCAGTACTTC,TRBV9,.,TRBD1,14,TRBJ2-7
CASTPINTGELFF,TGTGCCAGCACCCCCATTAACACCGGGGAGCTGTTTTTT,TRBV5-6,.,.,13,TRBJ2-2
CAISEGPGVKEKLFF,TGTGCCATCAGTGAGGGTCCAGGGGTGAAAGAAAAACTGTTTTTT,TRBV10-3,.,.,15,TRBJ1-4
CASGTNRDGTSLHEKLFF,TGTGCTAGTGGAACAAACCGGGACGGTACTTCTCTCCATGAAAAACTGTTTTTT,TRBV12-5,once,.,18,TRBJ1-4
CASSFFLGNEQFF,TGTGCCAGCAGTTTTTTTTTGGGGAATGAGCAGTTCTTC,TRBV27,.,.,13,TRBJ2-1
CASSLGRGGAFF,TGTGCCAGCAGTCTAGGTAGGGGTGGAGCTTTCTTT,TRBV12-3/TRBV12-4,once,.,12,TRBJ1-1
CASSQSIGGNTIYF,TGTGCCAGCAGCCAATCGATTGGAGGAAACACCATATATTTT,TRBV16,.,.,14,TRBJ1-3
CASRIYSNQPQHF,TGTGCCAGCAGGATTTATAGCAATCAGCCCCAGCATTTT,TRBV28,.,.,13,TRBJ1-5
CASSPIASSGGEHEQYF,TGTGCCAGCTCACCGATTGCTAGCAGCGGGGGGGAGCACGAGCAGTACTTC,TRBV18,few,TRBD2,17,TRBJ2-7
CATSRDLVGQPQHF,TGTGCCACCAGCAGAGATCTAGTGGGTCAGCCCCAGCATTTT,TRBV15,.,.,14,TRBJ1-5
CASSFNADQPQHF,TGTGCCAGCAGTTTTAATGCGGATCAGCCCCAGCATTTT,TRBV12-3/TRBV12-4,.,.,13,TRBJ1-5
CASSPAGGRRTDTQYF,TGTGCCAGCAGCCCTGCCGGGGGGCGCCGCACAGATACGCAGTATTTT,TRBV7-6,once,.,16,TRBJ2-3
CATHNRVTNEKLFF,TGTGCCACCCACAACAGGGTAACTAATGAAAAACTGTTTTTT,TRBV15,.,.,14,TRBJ1-4